This TCR beta chain is drawn from a study of blood T cell repertoires in COVID-19. Method: immunoSEQ multiplex PCR; TCRdb's copy keeps in-frame clones and lacks some. The sample consists of approximately 170,000 clones, 88% of them appearing once. Sequenced sample: peripheral blood. The origin of this receptor is a man aged 60 to 75 with acute or convalescent COVID-19.

The CDR3 is CASSRRGSQSQHF. The CDR3 coding sequence is TGTGCCAGCAGTCGGAGGGGAAGCCAGTCCCAGCATTTT. The V call is TRBV3-1 (or the pseudogene TRBV3-2), the J call TRBJ1-5, with TRBD1 as a possible D gene (5 bases). The CDR3 spans 13 residues. V lost 6 bases and J lost 11, with 17 bases in between. Germline V lookup: CDR1 LGHDT, CDR2 YNNKEL (reference sequence).